What follows is one T cell receptor (beta chain) and its context. TCRdb keeps only in-frame clones here, not all; method: immunoSEQ multiplex PCR. The sample has over 2 million clones, less than 95% seen once. This CDR3 is built from 13 residues. Germline CDR1 and CDR2: MGHRA and YSYEKL. Trimming stripped 3 bases from V and 4 bases from J, with 9 bases between. The data were taken from a study of shared clonotypes between healthy human individuals. CD45RO-negative cells were positively selected for CCR7, leaving out terminally differentiated effector memory CD45RA+ cells. V gene TRBV4-1 combines with J gene TRBJ1-1; D uncertain. Sequenced: naive CD8+ T cells sorted from blood. This TCR was sampled from a man aged 18 to 30 in good health. CDR3 sequence reads: CASSHTVVTEAFF. The CDR3 region has the DNA TGCGCCAGCAGCCACACAGTCGTCACTGAAGCTTTCTTT.